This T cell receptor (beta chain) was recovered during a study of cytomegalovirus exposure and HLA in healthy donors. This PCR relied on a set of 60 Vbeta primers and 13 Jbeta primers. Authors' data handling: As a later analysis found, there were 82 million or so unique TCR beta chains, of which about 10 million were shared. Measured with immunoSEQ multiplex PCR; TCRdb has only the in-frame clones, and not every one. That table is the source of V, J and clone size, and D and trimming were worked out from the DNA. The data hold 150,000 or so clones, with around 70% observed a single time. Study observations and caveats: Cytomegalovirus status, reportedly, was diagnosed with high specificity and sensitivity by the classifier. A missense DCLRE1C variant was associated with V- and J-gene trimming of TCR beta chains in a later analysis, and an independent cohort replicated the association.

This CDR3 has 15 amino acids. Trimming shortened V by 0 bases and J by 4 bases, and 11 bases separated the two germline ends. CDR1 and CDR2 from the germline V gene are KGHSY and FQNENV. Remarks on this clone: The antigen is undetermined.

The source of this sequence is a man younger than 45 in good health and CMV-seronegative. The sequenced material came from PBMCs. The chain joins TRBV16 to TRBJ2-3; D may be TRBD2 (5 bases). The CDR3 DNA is TGTGCCAGCAGCCAATCTGCCGGGATCGCAGATACGCAGTATTTT. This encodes CASSQSAGIADTQYF. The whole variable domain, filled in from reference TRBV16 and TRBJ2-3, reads GEEVAQTPKHLVRGEGQKAKLYCAPIKGHSYVFWYQQVLKNEFKFLISFQNENVFDETGMPKERFSAKCLPNSPCSLEIQATKLEDSAVYFCASSQSAGIADTQYFGPGTRLTVL.